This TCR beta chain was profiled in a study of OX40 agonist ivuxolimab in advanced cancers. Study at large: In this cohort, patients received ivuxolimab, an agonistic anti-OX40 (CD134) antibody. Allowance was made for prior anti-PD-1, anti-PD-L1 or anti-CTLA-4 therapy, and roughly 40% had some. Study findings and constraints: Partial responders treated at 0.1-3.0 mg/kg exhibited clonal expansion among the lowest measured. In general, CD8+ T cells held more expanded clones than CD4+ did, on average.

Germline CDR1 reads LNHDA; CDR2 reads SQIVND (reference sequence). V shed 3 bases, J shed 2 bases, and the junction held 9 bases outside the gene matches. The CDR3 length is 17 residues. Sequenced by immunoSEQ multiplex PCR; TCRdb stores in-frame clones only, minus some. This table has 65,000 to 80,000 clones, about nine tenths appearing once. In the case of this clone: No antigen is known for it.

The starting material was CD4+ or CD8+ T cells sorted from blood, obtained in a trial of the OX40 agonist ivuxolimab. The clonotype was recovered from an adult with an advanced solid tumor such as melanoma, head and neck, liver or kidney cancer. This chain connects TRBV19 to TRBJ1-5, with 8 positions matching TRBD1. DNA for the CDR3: TGTGCCAGTAGTATTGGGTCAGGGGGCACGCGCAATCAGCCCCAGCATTTT. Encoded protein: CASSIGSGGTRNQPQHF.